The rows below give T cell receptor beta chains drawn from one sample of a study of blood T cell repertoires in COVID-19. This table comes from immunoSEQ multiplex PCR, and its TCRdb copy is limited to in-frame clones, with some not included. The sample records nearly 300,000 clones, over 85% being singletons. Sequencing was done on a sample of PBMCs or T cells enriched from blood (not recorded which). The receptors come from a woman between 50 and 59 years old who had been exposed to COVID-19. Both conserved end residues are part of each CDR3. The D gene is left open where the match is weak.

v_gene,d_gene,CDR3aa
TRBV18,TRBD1,CASSPPGTGRNYEQYF
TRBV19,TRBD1,CASSIDLRTGGRGNQPQHF
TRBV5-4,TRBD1,CASSPQGALGNTIYF
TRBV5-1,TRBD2,CASSTSGGRTDTQYF
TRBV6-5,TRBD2,CASRLAAYNEQFF
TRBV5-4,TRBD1,CASSSRDREWEQYF
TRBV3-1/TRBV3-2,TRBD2,CASSQASGVTDTQYF
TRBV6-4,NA,CASSDGVGGGYTF
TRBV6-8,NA,CASSYSKQVDKEKLFF
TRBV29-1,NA,CSVEDGQSYEQYF
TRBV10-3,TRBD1,CAISESGQQETQYF
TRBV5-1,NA,CASSLTVSLAEQYF
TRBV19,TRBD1,CASSISFGDRGDEQYF
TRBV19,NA,CASSTGTGGNQPQHF
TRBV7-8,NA,CAVRSYGEKLFF
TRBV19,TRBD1,CASKLEGAQVHYGYTF
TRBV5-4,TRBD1,CASSSPDRETYEQYF
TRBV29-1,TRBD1,CSVLTDRGYEQFF
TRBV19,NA,CASSTQEGNQPQHF
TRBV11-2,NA,CASSLDLQGPQYF
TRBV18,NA,CASSPSRGTAGELFF
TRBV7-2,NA,CASAYRAPANEQFF
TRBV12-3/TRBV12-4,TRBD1,CASSRDRPETQYF
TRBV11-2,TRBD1,CASSGDRTYEQYF
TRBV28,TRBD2,CASSPPGGGEETQYF
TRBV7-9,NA,CASSFPSYTF
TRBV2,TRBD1,CASSEPRTGTGPLNEKLFF
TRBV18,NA,CASSPLARTAAATDTQYF
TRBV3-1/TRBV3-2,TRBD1,CASSRTGGNSPLHF
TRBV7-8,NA,CASSSEVLLGYGYTF
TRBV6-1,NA,CASSDWQRAKAVSYNEQFF
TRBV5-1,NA,CASSLVGGLKDTEAFF
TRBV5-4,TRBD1,CASSQGTGSMYTEAFF
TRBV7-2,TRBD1,CASSLYRTGSETQYF
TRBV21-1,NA,CASSKPNFRNTEAFF
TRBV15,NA,CASGGSNQPQHF
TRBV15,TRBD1,CATSTGDSGAFYGYTF
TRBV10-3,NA,CAISEPPGETQYF
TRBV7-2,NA,CASSLARAGTGELFF
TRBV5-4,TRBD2,CASSFPGLGRYEQYF
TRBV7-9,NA,CASSPPGGSNQPQHF
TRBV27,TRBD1,CASSSQQQGASNEKLFF
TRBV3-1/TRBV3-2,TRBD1,CASSQEYTGGSNEKLFF
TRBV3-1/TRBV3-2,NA,CASSPSAAENTEAFF
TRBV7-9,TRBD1,CASSFGQVNTEAFF
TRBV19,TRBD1,CASRTGQGGAGGFF